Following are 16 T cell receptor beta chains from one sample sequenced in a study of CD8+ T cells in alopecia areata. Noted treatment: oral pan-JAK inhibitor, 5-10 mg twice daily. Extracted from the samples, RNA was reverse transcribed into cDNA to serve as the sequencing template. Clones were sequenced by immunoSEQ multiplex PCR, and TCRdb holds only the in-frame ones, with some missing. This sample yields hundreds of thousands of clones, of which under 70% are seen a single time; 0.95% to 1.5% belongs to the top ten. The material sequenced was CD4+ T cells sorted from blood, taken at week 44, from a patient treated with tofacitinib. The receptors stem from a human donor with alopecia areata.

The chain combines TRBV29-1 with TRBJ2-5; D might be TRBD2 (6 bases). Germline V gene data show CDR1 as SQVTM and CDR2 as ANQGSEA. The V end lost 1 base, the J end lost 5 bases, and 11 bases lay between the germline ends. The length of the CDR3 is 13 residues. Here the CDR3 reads CSVEVLAMETQYF. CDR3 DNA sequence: TGCAGCGTTGAAGTCCTAGCGATGGAGACCCAGTACTTC.

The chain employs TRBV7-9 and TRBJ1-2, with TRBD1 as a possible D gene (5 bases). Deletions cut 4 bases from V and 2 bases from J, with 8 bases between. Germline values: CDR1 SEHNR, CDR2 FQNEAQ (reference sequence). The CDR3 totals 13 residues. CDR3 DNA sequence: TGTGCCAGCAGCTGGGAGGGGAACTATGGCTACACCTTC. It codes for CASSWEGNYGYTF. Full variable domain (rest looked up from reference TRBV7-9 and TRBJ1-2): DTGVSQNPRHKITKRGQNVTFRCDPISEHNRLYWYRQTLGQGPEFLTYFQNEAQLEKSRLLSDRFSAERPKGSFSTLEIQRTEQGDSAMYLCASSWEGNYGYTFGSGTRLTVV.

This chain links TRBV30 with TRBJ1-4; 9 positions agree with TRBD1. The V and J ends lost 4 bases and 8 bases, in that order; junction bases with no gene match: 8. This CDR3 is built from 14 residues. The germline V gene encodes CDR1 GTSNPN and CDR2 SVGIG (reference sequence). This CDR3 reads CAWKMGTGYEKLFF. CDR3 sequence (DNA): TGTGCCTGGAAAATGGGGACAGGGTACGAAAAACTGTTTTTT.

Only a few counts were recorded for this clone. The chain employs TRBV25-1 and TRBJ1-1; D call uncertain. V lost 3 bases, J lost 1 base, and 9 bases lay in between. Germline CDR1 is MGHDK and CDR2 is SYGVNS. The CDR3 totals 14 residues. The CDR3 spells CASSENLQNTEAFF. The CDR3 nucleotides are TGTGCCAGCAGTGAGAATCTACAGAACACTGAAGCTTTCTTT.

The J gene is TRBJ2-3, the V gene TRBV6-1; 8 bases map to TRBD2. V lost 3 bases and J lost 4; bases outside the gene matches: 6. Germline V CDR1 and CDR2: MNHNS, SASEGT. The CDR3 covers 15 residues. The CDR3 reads CASSDSGGGPDTQYF. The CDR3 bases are TGTGCCAGCAGTGACTCGGGCGGGGGGCCAGATACGCAGTATTTT.

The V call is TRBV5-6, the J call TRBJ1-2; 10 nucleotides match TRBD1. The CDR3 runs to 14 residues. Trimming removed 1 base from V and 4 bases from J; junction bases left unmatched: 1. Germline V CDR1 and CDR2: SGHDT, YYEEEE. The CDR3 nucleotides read TGTGCCAGCAGCTTGAGGACAGGGGGCTATGGCTACACCTTC. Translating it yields CASSLRTGGYGYTF.

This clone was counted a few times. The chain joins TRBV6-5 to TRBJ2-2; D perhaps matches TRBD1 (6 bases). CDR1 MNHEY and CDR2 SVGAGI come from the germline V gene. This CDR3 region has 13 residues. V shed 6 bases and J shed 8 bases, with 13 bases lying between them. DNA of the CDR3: TGTGCCAGCAGAGCACAGGGTTCTGGGGAGCTGTTTTTT. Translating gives CASRAQGSGELFF.

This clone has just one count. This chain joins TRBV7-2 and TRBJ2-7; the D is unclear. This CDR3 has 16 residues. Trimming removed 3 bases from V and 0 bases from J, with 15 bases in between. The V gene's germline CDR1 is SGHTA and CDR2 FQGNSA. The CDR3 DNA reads TGTGCCAGCAGCTTGTATGGCGGTCCAAGCTCCTACGAGCAGTACTTC. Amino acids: CASSLYGGPSSYEQYF.

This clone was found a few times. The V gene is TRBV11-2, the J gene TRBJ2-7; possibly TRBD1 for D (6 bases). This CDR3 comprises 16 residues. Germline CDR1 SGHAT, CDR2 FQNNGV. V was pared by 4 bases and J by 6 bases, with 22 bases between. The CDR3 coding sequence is TGTGCCAGCAGCTCACAACAGGGATACCTATGGGGCGAGCAGTACTTC. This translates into CASSSQQGYLWGEQYF. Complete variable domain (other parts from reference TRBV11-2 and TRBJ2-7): EAGVAQSPRYKIIEKRQSVAFWCNPISGHATLYWYQQILGQGPKLLIQFQNNGVVDDSQLPKDRFSAERLKGVDSTLKIQPAKLEDSAVYLCASSSQQGYLWGEQYFGPGTRLTVT.

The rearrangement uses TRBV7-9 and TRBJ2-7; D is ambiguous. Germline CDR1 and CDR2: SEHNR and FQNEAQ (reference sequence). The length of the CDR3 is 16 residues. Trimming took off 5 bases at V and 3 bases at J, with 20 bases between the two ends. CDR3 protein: CASSPLAGRRSYEQYF. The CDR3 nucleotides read TGTGCCAGCAGCCCACTTGCAGGACGAAGAAGCTACGAGCAGTACTTC. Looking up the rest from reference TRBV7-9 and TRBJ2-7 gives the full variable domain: DTGVSQNPRHKITKRGQNVTFRCDPISEHNRLYWYRQTLGQGPEFLTYFQNEAQLEKSRLLSDRFSAERPKGSFSTLEIQRTEQGDSAMYLCASSPLAGRRSYEQYFGPGTRLTVT.

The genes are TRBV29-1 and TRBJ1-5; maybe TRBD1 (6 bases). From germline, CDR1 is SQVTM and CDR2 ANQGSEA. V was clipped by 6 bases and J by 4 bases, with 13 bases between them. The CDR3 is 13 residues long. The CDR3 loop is CSVQDRANQPQHF. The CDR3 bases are TGCAGCGTCCAGGACAGAGCAAATCAGCCCCAGCATTTT.

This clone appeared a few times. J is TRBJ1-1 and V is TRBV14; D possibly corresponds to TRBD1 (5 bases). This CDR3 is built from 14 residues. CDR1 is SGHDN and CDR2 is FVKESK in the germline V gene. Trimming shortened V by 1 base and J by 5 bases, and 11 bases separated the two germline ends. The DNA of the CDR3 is TGTGCCAGCAGCCAAGTCATCGGGGGGACTGAAGCTTTCTTT. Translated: CASSQVIGGTEAFF.

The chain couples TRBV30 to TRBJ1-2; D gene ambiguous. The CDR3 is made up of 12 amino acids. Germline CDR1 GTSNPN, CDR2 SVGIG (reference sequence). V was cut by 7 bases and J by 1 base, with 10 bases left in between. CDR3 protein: CASQSHNYGYTF. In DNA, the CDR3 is TGTGCCTCCCAATCTCATAACTATGGCTACACCTTC.

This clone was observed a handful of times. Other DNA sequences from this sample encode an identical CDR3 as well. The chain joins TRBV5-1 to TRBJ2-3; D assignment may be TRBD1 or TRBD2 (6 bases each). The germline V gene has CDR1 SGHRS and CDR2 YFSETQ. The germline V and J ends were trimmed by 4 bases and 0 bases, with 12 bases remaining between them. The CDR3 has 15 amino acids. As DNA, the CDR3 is TGCGCCAGCAGCCTAAGGGGGGTGAGCACAGATACGCAGTATTTT. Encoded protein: CASSLRGVSTDTQYF.

CDR3 protein: CASSRGLETQYF. The CDR3 DNA sequence: TGTGCCAGCAGCCGAGGGCTGGAGACCCAGTACTTC. V and J are TRBV14 and TRBJ2-5, with TRBD2 as a possible D gene (5 bases). This CDR3 has 12 amino acids. Trimming left V 4 bases short and J 5 bases short, with 8 bases between. Germline V lookup: CDR1 SGHDN, CDR2 FVKESK. Variable domain in full (rest from reference TRBV14 and TRBJ2-5): EAGVTQFPSHSVIEKGQTVTLRCDPISGHDNLYWYRRVMGKEIKFLLHFVKESKQDESGMPNNRFLAERTGGTYSTLKVQPAELEDSGVYFCASSRGLETQYFGPGTRLLVL.

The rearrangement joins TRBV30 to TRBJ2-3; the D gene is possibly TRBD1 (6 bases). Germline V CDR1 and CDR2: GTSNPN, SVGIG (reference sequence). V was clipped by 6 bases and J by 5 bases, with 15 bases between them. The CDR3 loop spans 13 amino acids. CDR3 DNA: TGTGCCTGTCACCGGGACAAGGGAGATACGCAGTATTTT. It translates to CACHRDKGDTQYF.